The clone carrying this T cell receptor beta chain was seen a single time. This sample is drawn from a study of shared clonotypes between healthy human individuals. Profiling relied on immunoSEQ multiplex PCR, and the TCRdb table lists in-frame clones only, not all of them. The data contain some 2 million clones, roughly 95% of them seen just once; the ten biggest clones take up around 1.1%. The ends were cut back, 1 base at V and 0 bases at J, with 15 bases in the middle. Germline lookup yields CDR1 GTSNPN and CDR2 SVGIG (reference sequence). The length of the CDR3 is 16 residues. The naive CD8 population came from CD45RO-negative cells selected for CCR7, without terminally differentiated effector memory CD45RA+ cells.

This chain uses TRBV30 with TRBJ1-2; D is unclear. The receptor's source is a man aged 18 to 30 in good health. Sample: naive CD8+ T cells sorted from blood. The CDR3 bases are TGTGCCTGGAGTGGACCTAGACGGAAGGCTAACTATGGCTACACCTTC. Protein product: CAWSGPRRKANYGYTF.